The sequence of this T cell receptor (beta chain) was determined in a study of T cell responses to AZD1222 COVID-19 vaccine. Sequencing was performed with immunoSEQ multiplex PCR; in TCRdb, only in-frame clones are kept and a portion is missing. The data contain 90,000 to 150,000 clones, 87% of them seen just once; the ten biggest clones take up just over 2.5%. CDR1 is SGHNT and CDR2 is YYREEE in the germline V gene (reference sequence). Trimming took off 4 bases at V and 4 bases at J, with 17 bases between the two ends. The CDR3 has 16 amino acids. V is TRBV5-4 and J is TRBJ2-2, with D possibly matching TRBD1 (6 bases). The clonotype was recovered from an adult who received the AZD1222 COVID-19 vaccine. Material: peripheral blood, obtained 28 days after the second AZD1222 dose. Written as DNA, the CDR3 is TGTGCCAGCAGCAACTACCGGACAGAACTCACCGGGGAGCTGTTTTTT. Its protein is CASSNYRTELTGELFF. Using reference TRBV5-4 and TRBJ2-2 for the parts outside the CDR3, the full variable domain is ETGVTQSPTHLIKTRGQQVTLRCSSQSGHNTVSWYQQALGQGPQFIFQYYREEENGRGNFPPRFSGLQFPNYSSELNVNALELDDSALYLCASSNYRTELTGELFFGEGSRLTVL.